A single sample is the source of the 11 T cell receptor beta chains below, sequenced in a study of molecular identifiers for immune sequencing clone quantification. MiXCR, applied by TCRdb to the PCR reads, yields one record per CDR3 protein. The sample lists about 65,000 distinct CDR3 sequences, around a sixth seen once, with 1.5% in the top ten. The sequenced material came from naive CD8+ T cells from blood, with Jurkat cell RNA spiked in. This sample's subset: FACS-sorted CD8+CD4-CCR7+CD45RA+ naive T cells. The origin of the receptors is a human donor in good health. Some libraries in this study had Jurkat cell RNA spiked in.

This clonotype has ten or more counts. The chain links TRBV27 to TRBJ2-7; D might be TRBD1 (6 bases). The germline V gene has CDR1 MNHEY and CDR2 SMNVEV (reference sequence). V was cut by 4 bases and J by 3 bases, with 10 bases left in between. The CDR3 has 13 amino acids. The CDR3 bases are TGTGCCAGCAGTTCCGGACAGCTCTACGAGCAGTACTTC. This encodes CASSSGQLYEQYF.

This clonotype has just a few counts. CDR3 DNA sequence: TGTGCCACCTGCGAAGTCGCCCCTTATAGCAATCAGCCCCAGCATTTT. The encoded protein is CATCEVAPYSNQPQHF. The chain has TRBV19 and TRBJ1-5; D is ambiguous. There are 16 residues in the CDR3. V lost 10 bases and J lost 0, with 19 bases in between. The germline gives CDR1 LNHDA, CDR2 SQIVND (reference sequence). Complete variable domain (other parts from reference TRBV19 and TRBJ1-5): DGGITQSPKYLFRKEGQNVTLSCEQNLNHDAMYWYRQDPGQGLRLIYYSQIVNDFQKGDIAEGYSVSREKKESFPLTVTSAQKNPTAFYLCATCEVAPYSNQPQHFGDGTRLSIL.

The table lists this clonotype with many counts. One end of the junction is discordant with germline, which a read error may explain. V gene TRBV28 combines with J gene TRBJ2-1; 7 nucleotides match TRBD1. The CDR3 is 13 amino acids. CDR1 is MDHEN and CDR2 is SYDVKM in the germline V gene. CDR3 region: CASRLQGNPEVVF. Here the CDR3 DNA reads TGTGCCAGCAGGCTACAGGGGAATCCGGAAGTGGTCTTC.

This clonotype was seen only a few times. The rearrangement links TRBV4-3 to TRBJ2-1; 8 nucleotides line up with TRBD1. The CDR3 spans 15 residues. Unmatched junction bases numbered 2, after V lost 2 bases and J lost 2 bases. CDR1 and CDR2 (germline): LGHNA, YSLEER. CDR3: CASSQQQGAYNEQFF. CDR3 DNA sequence: TGCGCCAGCAGCCAACAACAGGGGGCCTACAATGAGCAGTTCTTC.

In its sample, this clonotype was seen many times. The gene calls are TRBV27 and TRBJ2-1; either TRBD1 or TRBD2 may fit D (5 bases each). The length of the CDR3 is 15 residues. The V gene's germline CDR1 is MNHEY and CDR2 SMNVEV (reference sequence). Trimming removed 5 bases from V and 2 bases from J, with 13 bases in between. In DNA, the CDR3 is TGTGCCAGCAGTCCCTGGGACGGAGCCTACAATGAGCAGTTCTTC. Protein: CASSPWDGAYNEQFF.

At least ten counts were recorded for this clonotype. This sequence joins TRBV5-8 and TRBJ1-2; D remains ambiguous. From germline, CDR1 is SGHTS and CDR2 YDEGEE. The CDR3 runs 14 residues. V shed 0 bases and J shed 4 bases, with 10 bases lying between them. For the CDR3, the DNA is TGTGCCAGCAGCTTGGTCGGGTACGCCTATGGCTACACCTTC. It codes for CASSLVGYAYGYTF.

To note about this clonotype: A read error may be the cause here, since a much bigger clone is one base away. The chain carries TRBV4-2 and TRBJ1-1; D perhaps matches TRBD1 (5 bases). Germline CDR1 and CDR2: LGHNA and YNFKEQ. The CDR3 contains 16 residues. V lost 1 base, J lost 4 bases, and 16 bases lay in between. The CDR3 sequence is CASSQGFVTAGTEAFF. The DNA of the CDR3 is TGTGCCAGCAGCCAAGGTTTCGTGACAGCGGGCACTGAAGCTTTCTTT.

In its sample, this clonotype was seen many times. The rearrangement links TRBV5-6 to TRBJ2-1; D may be TRBD2 (5 bases). V gave up 4 bases and J gave up 0 bases, with 8 bases separating them. Per the germline V gene, CDR1 is SGHDT and CDR2 is YYEEEE. The CDR3 length is 14 residues. The CDR3 sequence is CASSRTFSYNEQFF. The DNA of the CDR3 is TGTGCCAGCAGCCGGACTTTCTCCTACAATGAGCAGTTCTTC.

This clonotype was counted ten times or more. J is TRBJ1-2 and V is TRBV2; TRBD1 might be the D (6 bases). The V and J ends lost 3 bases and 4 bases respectively, with 12 bases between them. The CDR3 totals 14 residues. Germline CDR1 reads SNHLY; CDR2 reads FYNNEI. CDR3 nucleotide sequence: TGTGCCAGCAGTGACAGGGGTAGTAGCTATGGCTACACCTTC. It specifies CASSDRGSSYGYTF.

The chain employs TRBV7-6 and TRBJ2-1; 7 positions agree with TRBD1. Germline V gives CDR1 SGHVS, CDR2 FNYEAQ. The CDR3 consists of 15 residues. Trimming removed 5 bases from V and 5 bases from J; junction bases left unmatched: 9. This CDR3 reads CASSPYSGTDNEQFF. In DNA, the CDR3 is TGTGCCAGCAGCCCATACTCCGGGACAGACAATGAGCAGTTCTTC.

This clonotype was observed many times. The gene calls are TRBV3-1 and TRBJ2-5; 9 bases map to TRBD2. This CDR3 contains 15 residues. J was trimmed by 5 bases and V by 1 base; bases with no gene match: 5. Germline-derived CDR1 and CDR2 are LGHDT and YNNKEL (reference sequence). The CDR3 DNA is TGTGCCAGCAGCCAAGCACTAGCGGGCGGGGAGACCCAGTACTTC. Its protein is CASSQALAGGETQYF.